Listed below are T cell receptor beta chains from one sample, sequenced in a study of identical twins. Using its own MiXCR run on the 5' RACE reads, TCRdb lists one record per CDR3 protein. The sample contains under 350,000 distinct CDR3 sequences, over 8.5% of which appear only once. Separately, the same data were catalogued under a study of yellow fever vaccine responses in identical twins.

The specimen was CD8+ T cells sorted from blood. The origin of the receptors is a young woman in good health. Each CDR3 is given with its conserved first and last residue. The order of the fields is J gene, D gene, clone size, V gene, CDR3 DNA, CDR3 protein. A D gene is named only where the DNA matches it firmly. Where a row states a size, it is once, few, many or the class of an expanded clone; other rows omit it.

j_gene: TRBJ1-4; d_gene: -; abundance: few; v_gene: TRBV20-1; CDR3nt: TGCAGTGCTAGAGGGGCAGTTGCAACTAATGAAAAACTGTTTTTT; CDR3aa: CSARGAVATNEKLFF
j_gene: TRBJ1-1; d_gene: -; abundance: many; v_gene: TRBV29-1; CDR3nt: TGCAGCGTTGAAGGGTACATTGGGAGGGTTGACACTGAAGCTTTCTTT; CDR3aa: CSVEGYIGRVDTEAFF
j_gene: TRBJ2-7; d_gene: -; abundance: -; v_gene: TRBV5-6; CDR3nt: TGTGCCAGCAGCCACGACAGGGACGGGAGGGCATCCTACGAGCAGTACTTC; CDR3aa: CASSHDRDGRASYEQYF
j_gene: TRBJ2-7; d_gene: -; abundance: many; v_gene: TRBV12-3/TRBV12-4; CDR3nt: TGTGCCAGCAGTTTTGCGGGACTGTCCTACGAGCAGTACTTC; CDR3aa: CASSFAGLSYEQYF
j_gene: TRBJ2-5; d_gene: TRBD1; abundance: -; v_gene: TRBV5-4; CDR3nt: TGTGCCAGCAGCTTGGGGCCCAGGGGGGAGACCCAGTACTTC; CDR3aa: CASSLGPRGETQYF
j_gene: TRBJ2-7; d_gene: -; abundance: many; v_gene: TRBV7-2; CDR3nt: TGTGCCAGCAGCCTTAGCCGTGGGCTCACCTACGAGCAGTACTTC; CDR3aa: CASSLSRGLTYEQYF
j_gene: TRBJ2-7; d_gene: TRBD1; abundance: many; v_gene: TRBV15; CDR3nt: TGTGCCACCAGCAGGACAGGGGTATTGGACGAGCAGTACTTC; CDR3aa: CATSRTGVLDEQYF
j_gene: TRBJ2-7; d_gene: TRBD2; abundance: -; v_gene: TRBV6-2/TRBV6-3; CDR3nt: TGTGCCAGCAGTTACGACGGACTAGTCTACGAGCAGTACTTC; CDR3aa: CASSYDGLVYEQYF
j_gene: TRBJ1-1; d_gene: -; abundance: many; v_gene: TRBV12-3/TRBV12-4; CDR3nt: TGTGCCAGCAGCCTACAGGGATTCGGGACTGAAGCTTTCTTT; CDR3aa: CASSLQGFGTEAFF
j_gene: TRBJ2-7; d_gene: -; abundance: -; v_gene: TRBV27; CDR3nt: TGTGCCAGCAGTTCGGGACTTGAATACGAGCAGTACTTC; CDR3aa: CASSSGLEYEQYF
j_gene: TRBJ2-1; d_gene: TRBD2; abundance: many; v_gene: TRBV19; CDR3nt: TGTGCCAGTAGTATCACCCCCGTACTAGCGGGGGGGCAAAATGAGCAGTTCTTC; CDR3aa: CASSITPVLAGGQNEQFF
j_gene: TRBJ2-5; d_gene: TRBD1; abundance: few; v_gene: TRBV6-1; CDR3nt: TGTGCCCCCTCGTCCCGGGACAGGGACGAAGAGACCCAGTACTTC; CDR3aa: CAPSSRDRDEETQYF
j_gene: TRBJ2-3; d_gene: -; abundance: -; v_gene: TRBV6-5; CDR3nt: TGTGCCAGCAGTTACAGTGATACGCAGTATTTT; CDR3aa: CASSYSDTQYF